This T cell receptor beta chain emerged from a study of cytomegalovirus exposure and HLA in healthy donors. Study background: Earlier findings included some 100 million unique TCR beta sequences obtained from some 180 million T cells. The early release's HLA-typed donors yielded approximately 81 million unique TCRs.

13 Jbeta primers and 60 Vbeta primers were used for the PCR. Sequencing used immunoSEQ multiplex PCR; TCRdb keeps in-frame clones, though not all of them. This table has around 270,000 clones, 80% appearing once. V was shortened by 10 bases and J by 4 bases, with 22 bases between the two germline ends. CDR3 length: 15 residues. CDR1 and CDR2 from the germline V gene are SEHNR and FQNEAQ (reference sequence). This clone has a handful of counts. Its target is unknown. Study-wide points: Beyond CMV serostatus, there was no information to go on about immune exposure.

The chain links TRBV7-9 to TRBJ2-5; weak D call: TRBD1 (6 bases). The sample comprised PBMCs. The origin of this receptor is a girl aged 2 to 9 in good health and CMV-seronegative. CDR3 amino acids: CATQETTGNGETQYF. The CDR3 DNA reads TGTGCCACACAAGAAACAACAGGGAATGGAGAGACCCAGTACTTC. Filled out from reference TRBV7-9 and TRBJ2-5, the complete variable domain reads DTGVSQNPRHKITKRGQNVTFRCDPISEHNRLYWYRQTLGQGPEFLTYFQNEAQLEKSRLLSDRFSAERPKGSFSTLEIQRTEQGDSAMYLCATQETTGNGETQYFGPGTRLLVL.